The 8 T cell receptor beta chains presented below share a single source sample, sequenced in a study of T cell repertoires in cytomegalovirus infection. TCRdb used MiXCR to reprocess the reads, holding one entry per CDR3 protein. The profile covers about 340,000 distinct CDR3 sequences, with roughly 28% appearing a single time and about 19% taken by the ten largest. For these TCRs, the target antigens are not known. Here the sequenced sample was cultured PBMCs, taken from culture after CMV antigen stimulation. All receptors come from a human donor in good health (CMV status not recorded). Some clones in this sample may be carry-over from other donors' samples.

This chain uses TRBV7-2 with TRBJ2-1, with no clear D. Trimming left V 1 base short and J 6 bases short, with 7 bases between. The germline V gene encodes CDR1 SGHTA and CDR2 FQGNSA. The CDR3 is 13 amino acids. CDR3 protein: CASSLVVSNEQFF. CDR3 DNA sequence: TGTGCCAGCAGCTTAGTGGTCAGCAATGAGCAGTTCTTC.

The chain is built from TRBV7-2 and TRBJ1-2; D gene unclear. The germline V gene has CDR1 SGHTA and CDR2 FQGNSA. V gave up 0 bases and J gave up 5 bases, with 7 bases separating them. CDR3 size: 13 residues. CDR3: CASSLAGRYGYTF. As DNA, the CDR3 is TGTGCCAGCAGCTTAGCAGGGCGGTATGGCTACACCTTC.

This clonotype has more than one count but fewer than ten. The V call is TRBV7-9, the J call TRBJ2-4; 11 bases line up with TRBD1. Germline CDR1 SEHNR, CDR2 FQNEAQ (reference sequence). V lost 3 bases to trimming and J lost 5 bases; unmatched junction nucleotides: 12. The CDR3 length is 18 residues. In DNA form, the CDR3 reads TGTGCCAGCAGCTTCACCGGGACAGGGGGGCGAAGGGAAAACATTCAGTACTTC. Translated, it gives CASSFTGTGGRRENIQYF.

In this sample, this clonotype turned up many times. V and J are TRBV4-1 and TRBJ2-7; D is unresolved. Trimming took off 0 bases at V and 5 bases at J, with 17 bases between the two ends. The CDR3 totals 16 residues. The germline V gene has CDR1 MGHRA and CDR2 YSYEKL. The CDR3 reads CASSQDYAVVVDEQYF. CDR3 nucleotides: TGCGCCAGCAGCCAAGATTATGCGGTGGTGGTCGACGAGCAGTACTTC.

The chain links TRBV6-1 to TRBJ2-1; TRBD1 matches at 8 bases. The CDR3 length is 18 residues. Germline V gene lookup returns CDR1 MNHNS and CDR2 SASEGT. With 1 base clipped from V and 0 bases from J, the junction kept 8 bases outside the gene matches. Here the CDR3 DNA reads TGTGCCAGCAGTGAAGAGAGTGCGACAGGGGCCTCCTACAATGAGCAGTTCTTC. Translation: CASSEESATGASYNEQFF.

The chain combines TRBV10-3 with TRBJ1-5, with D possibly TRBD1 on 5 matching bases. Trimming stripped 3 bases from V and 6 bases from J, with 12 bases between. From germline, CDR1 is ENHRY and CDR2 SYGVKD. CDR3 length equals 14 residues. CDR3 region: CAISDGGGTQPQHF. The CDR3 nucleotides are TGTGCCATCAGTGACGGAGGCGGGACTCAGCCCCAGCATTTT.

This clonotype came up many times. The rearrangement joins TRBV20-1 to TRBJ2-3; TRBD1 agrees at 10 bases. V shed 4 bases and J 1 base; nucleotides not matched to a gene: 5. This CDR3 comprises 15 residues. CDR1 DFQATT and CDR2 SNEGSKA come from the germline V gene (reference sequence). The CDR3 DNA is TGCAGTGCTACATTCGGGACAGGGGGCACAGATACGCAGTATTTT. Protein sequence: CSATFGTGGTDTQYF.

This clonotype was seen more than once but under ten times. As DNA, the CDR3 is TGTGCCAGCAGCACAGGACTGGAAGTGGGTGCTTTCTTT. Residues: CASSTGLEVGAFF. This chain uses TRBV7-9 with TRBJ1-1; D is perhaps TRBD1 (5 bases). The germline CDR1 and CDR2 sequences are SEHNR and FQNEAQ (reference sequence). Trimming cost V 5 bases and J 11 bases, with 18 bases left between them. There are 13 residues in the CDR3.